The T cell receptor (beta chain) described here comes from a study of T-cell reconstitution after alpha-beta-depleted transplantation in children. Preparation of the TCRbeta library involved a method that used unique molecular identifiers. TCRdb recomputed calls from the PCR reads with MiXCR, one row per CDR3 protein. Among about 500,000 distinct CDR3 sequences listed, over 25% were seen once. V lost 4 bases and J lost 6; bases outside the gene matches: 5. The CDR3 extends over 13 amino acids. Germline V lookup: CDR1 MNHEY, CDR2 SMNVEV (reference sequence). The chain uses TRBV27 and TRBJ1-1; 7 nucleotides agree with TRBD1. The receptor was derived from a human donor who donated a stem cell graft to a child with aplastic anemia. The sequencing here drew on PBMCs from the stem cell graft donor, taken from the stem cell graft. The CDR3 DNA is TGTGCCAGCAGTTCACAGGGGTTTGCTGAAGCTTTCTTT. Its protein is CASSSQGFAEAFF.